This note documents a single T cell receptor beta chain sequence. This specimen comes from a study of blood T cell repertoires in COVID-19. About the research overall: The study drew acute and convalescent COVID-19 samples from the United States, Italy and Spain. Nucleic acid was either cDNA or gDNA, and it came from T cells, B-cell-depleted T cells, or PBMCs.

V was pared by 2 bases and J by 4 bases, with 12 bases between. This CDR3 region has 14 residues. Germline V gene lookup returns CDR1 SGDLS and CDR2 YYNGEE. Seattle participants joined during active infection and were tracked over time. Libraries were prepared by immunoSEQ multiplex PCR; TCRdb keeps only in-frame clonotypes and omits some of them. The sample includes fewer than 200,000 clones, 60% to 85% of them seen just once. The sequence was collected from a woman between 55 and 75 years old with COVID-19, enrolled during active disease. The sample comprised peripheral blood. V and J are TRBV9 and TRBJ1-1; maybe TRBD1 (6 bases). The CDR3 DNA follows: TGTGCCAGCAGCGTCGGTTGGGGGCGCACTGAAGCTTTCTTT. Translation: CASSVGWGRTEAFF. The variable domain in full, with the rest retrieved from reference TRBV9 and TRBJ1-1, is DSGVTQTPKHLITATGQRVTLRCSPRSGDLSVYWYQQSLDQGLQFLIQYYNGEERAKGNILERFSAQQFPDLHSELNLSSLELGDSALYFCASSVGWGRTEAFFGQGTRLTVV.